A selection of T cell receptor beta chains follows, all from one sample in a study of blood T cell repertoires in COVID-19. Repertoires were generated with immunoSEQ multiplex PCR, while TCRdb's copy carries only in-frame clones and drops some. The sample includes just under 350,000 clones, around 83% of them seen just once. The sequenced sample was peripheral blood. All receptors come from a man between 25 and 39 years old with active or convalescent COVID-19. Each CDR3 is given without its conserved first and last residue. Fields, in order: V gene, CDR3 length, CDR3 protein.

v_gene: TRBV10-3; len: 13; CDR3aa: AINKQGLDSGEQY
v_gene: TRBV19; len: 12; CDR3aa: ANSTGKSPYEQY
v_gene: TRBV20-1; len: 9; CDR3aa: SAAGGVEQF
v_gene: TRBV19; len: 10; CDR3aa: ASSAQNSPLH
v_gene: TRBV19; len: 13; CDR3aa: ASSIESGAGGEQF
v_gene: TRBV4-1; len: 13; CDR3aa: ASSQVVEGIGRYT
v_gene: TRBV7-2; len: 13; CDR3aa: ASSQTSGGPDTQY
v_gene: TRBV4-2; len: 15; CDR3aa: ASSARTAGQGTDTQY
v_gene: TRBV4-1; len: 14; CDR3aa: ASSQERGGAMNEQF
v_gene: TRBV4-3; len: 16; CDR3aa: ASSRVYRSPAAPGGLF
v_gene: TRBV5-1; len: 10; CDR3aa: ASRLAGPEQY
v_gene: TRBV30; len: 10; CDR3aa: AWTEGGTALH